The next 31 T cell receptor beta chains were all read from a single sample in a study of T cell changes during pregnancy in multiple sclerosis. Assay: immunoSEQ multiplex PCR; the TCRdb copy retains only in-frame clones and omits some. The table includes 35,000 to 50,000 clones, around 80% detected once. Sequenced here: CD4+ T cells from peripheral blood mononuclear cells, sampled before pregnancy. All receptors come from a female donor with multiple sclerosis, enrolled in a pregnancy study.

This clone has only one observation. Other DNA sequences of this sample code for an identical CDR3. The rearrangement links TRBV7-2 to TRBJ1-2; D may be TRBD1 (6 bases). Looked up from germline, CDR1 is SGHTA and CDR2 is FQGNSA. Trimming took 3 bases from V and 3 from J, leaving 8 bases between them. The CDR3 runs 13 residues. The CDR3 here is CASSFNRDYGYTF. As DNA, the CDR3 is TGTGCCAGCAGCTTTAACAGGGACTATGGCTACACCTTC.

This sequence joins TRBV4-1 and TRBJ1-4; 8 bases map to TRBD1. This CDR3 comprises 15 residues. V trimming: 3 bases; J trimming: 5 bases; junction bases outside the gene matches: 5. Germline assignment: CDR1 MGHRA and CDR2 YSYEKL. CDR3 in DNA: TGCGCCAGCAGCCAGCCGGACAGGGTCAATGAAAAACTGTTTTTT. Its translation: CASSQPDRVNEKLFF.

The chain has TRBV21-1 and TRBJ2-5; TRBD1, the table's D call, was not compared with the DNA. TRBV21-1 is deemed a pseudogene. This CDR3 has 14 residues. The CDR3 loop reads CASTQRDREGTQYF. The CDR3 region has the DNA TGTGCCAGCACCCAGCGGGACAGGGAAGGGACCCAGTACTTC.

V gene TRBV5-6 combines with J gene TRBJ2-3, with D tentatively TRBD2 (6 bases). Germline V CDR1 and CDR2: SGHDT, YYEEEE. Trimming pared 2 bases from V and 0 bases from J, leaving 16 bases between. The CDR3 runs to 17 residues. The DNA of the CDR3 is TGTGCCAGCAGCTTTCCGCGGGGCAGGGATAGCACAGATACGCAGTATTTT. Translation: CASSFPRGRDSTDTQYF.

A single count supports this clone. This chain links TRBV1 with TRBJ2-2; the D call of TRBD2 is as the table states it, not checked on the DNA. TRBV1 is labeled a pseudogene. The CDR3 runs 18 residues. CDR3 residues: CTSSQARLAGPNTGELFF. The DNA of the CDR3 is TGCACCAGCAGCCAAGCCCGACTAGCGGGGCCGAACACCGGGGAGCTGTTTTTT.

V and J are TRBV29-1 and TRBJ1-2, with 10 bases identical to TRBD1. CDR1 SQVTM and CDR2 ANQGSEA come from the germline V gene. The CDR3 totals 16 residues. V lost 4 bases to trimming and J lost 8 bases; unmatched junction nucleotides: 16. CDR3 protein: CSVVFLSGTGARGYTF. CDR3 nucleotide sequence: TGCAGCGTTGTGTTTCTGTCCGGGACAGGGGCGCGGGGCTACACCTTC.

In its sample, this clone was seen once. The chain carries TRBV11-2 and TRBJ1-2; 11 bases are a match to TRBD1. With V trimmed by 6 bases and J by 8 bases, 5 bases remained unmatched. The CDR3 loop spans 13 amino acids. The germline V gene encodes CDR1 SGHAT and CDR2 FQNNGV. The CDR3, as DNA: TGTGCCAGCAGGCGGACAGGGGGCGACGGCTACACCTTC. It translates to CASRRTGGDGYTF.

The chain employs TRBV4-3 and TRBJ2-7; TRBD1 matches 9 bases. The V gene's germline CDR1 is LGHNA and CDR2 YSLEER. The junction had 1 base not matched to a gene; V was cut back by 0 bases and J by 1 base. CDR3 size: 15 residues. For the CDR3, the DNA is TGCGCCAGCAGCCAAGAGGGGACAGGGTCCTACGAGCAGTACTTC. Its protein product is CASSQEGTGSYEQYF.

The chain combines TRBV19 with TRBJ1-1; D gene ambiguous. CDR1 is LNHDA, CDR2 SQIVND, per germline (reference sequence). There are 11 residues in the CDR3. The ends were cut back, 6 bases at V and 3 bases at J, with 5 bases in the middle. As DNA, the CDR3 is TGTGCCAGTAGCATGTACACTGAAGCTTTCTTT. Its translation: CASSMYTEAFF.

This chain links TRBV4-2 with TRBJ2-5; TRBD2 aligns across 11 bases. Unmatched junction bases numbered 6, after V lost 1 base and J lost 2 bases. The germline V gene has CDR1 LGHNA and CDR2 YNFKEQ. This CDR3 has 17 amino acids. The DNA of the CDR3 is TGTGCCAGCAGCCAAGGGTTGACTAGCGGGGATCAAGAGACCCAGTACTTC. This encodes CASSQGLTSGDQETQYF.

This chain connects TRBV19 to TRBJ2-5; tentatively, D is TRBD2 (7 bases). V gave up 6 bases and J gave up 5 bases, with 16 bases separating them. The V gene's germline CDR1 is LNHDA and CDR2 SQIVND (reference sequence). The CDR3 runs 14 residues. CDR3: CASSGGPVSETQYF. The CDR3, as DNA: TGTGCCAGTAGCGGGGGGCCCGTAAGTGAGACCCAGTACTTC.

This chain uses TRBV12-5 with TRBJ1-5; 7 bases are a match to TRBD1. The junction had 3 bases not matched to a gene; V was cut back by 2 bases and J by 2 bases. Germline CDR1 is LGHNT and CDR2 is FRNRAP. The CDR3 loop spans 15 amino acids. The DNA for the CDR3 is TGTGCTAGTGGTTTGACAGGGGTGGGCAATCAGCCCCAGCATTTT. This gives the protein CASGLTGVGNQPQHF.

CDR3: CASSLVPQSTDTQYF. CDR3 DNA sequence: TGTGCCAGCAGCTTAGTCCCACAAAGCACAGATACGCAGTATTTT. The V and J genes are TRBV7-2 and TRBJ2-3; D gene uncertain. The germline V and J ends were trimmed by 1 base and 0 bases, with 8 bases remaining between them. The CDR3 has 15 amino acids. Germline assignment: CDR1 SGHTA and CDR2 FQGNSA.

The rearrangement uses TRBV5-8 and TRBJ1-2; TRBD1 matches at 7 bases. Germline loops: CDR1 SGHTS, CDR2 YDEGEE. The CDR3 runs 14 residues. Unmatched junction bases numbered 9, after V lost 3 bases and J lost 7 bases. The chain's CDR3 is CASSSGLAGGGYTF. The CDR3 coding sequence is TGTGCCAGCAGCTCGGGCTTGGCAGGGGGTGGCTACACCTTC.

The chain has TRBV5-1 and TRBJ2-5, with 7 bases fitting TRBD2. The germline V gene encodes CDR1 SGHRS and CDR2 YFSETQ. The J segment lost 5 bases and the V segment lost 0 bases, leaving 10 bases of the junction unmatched. The CDR3 has 16 amino acids. The CDR3 DNA follows: TGCGCCAGCAGCTTGGCCGCGGGAGCGGAGTGGGAGACCCAGTACTTC. Translated: CASSLAAGAEWETQYF.

This rearrangement joins TRBV23-1 to TRBJ1-3; 11 positions agree with TRBD1. Being an ORF, TRBV23-1 has a function that is uncertain. The CDR3 covers 17 residues. Trimming removed 0 bases from V and 8 bases from J; junction bases left unmatched: 9. CDR3 sequence (DNA): TGCGCCAGCAGTCAATCTTTAAGGGACAGGGGGGTAGACACCATATATTTT. Translation gives CASSQSLRDRGVDTIYF.

The genes are TRBV2 and TRBJ1-2; D perhaps matches TRBD1 (6 bases). V was cut by 2 bases and J by 4 bases, with 11 bases left in between. CDR1 is SNHLY and CDR2 is FYNNEI in the germline V gene. The CDR3 totals 14 residues. This CDR3 is CASSERQDSYGYTF. The CDR3 DNA is TGTGCCAGCAGTGAACGACAGGATTCCTATGGCTACACCTTC.

This sequence joins TRBV4-3 and TRBJ1-4; D is possibly TRBD1 (5 bases). The V gene lost 1 base and the J gene lost 11 bases, with 14 bases spanning the gap. The germline CDR1 and CDR2 sequences are LGHNA and YSLEER. CDR3 length: 14 residues. The CDR3 bases are TGCGCCAGCAGCCAAGGGAGGGGCCGAGACAAACTGTTTTTT. This sequence encodes CASSQGRGRDKLFF.

The V gene is TRBV4-2, the J gene TRBJ1-1; D gene uncertain. Germline-derived CDR1 and CDR2 are LGHNA and YNFKEQ. Trimming left V 1 base short and J 4 bases short, with 7 bases between. The length of the CDR3 is 13 residues. Here the CDR3 reads CASSQGRLTEAFF. For the CDR3, the DNA is TGTGCCAGCAGCCAAGGGCGACTCACTGAAGCTTTCTTT.

V is TRBV6-1 and J is TRBJ1-2; D is uncertain. The CDR3 extends over 12 amino acids. V gave up 10 bases and J gave up 1 base, with 10 bases separating them. Germline CDR1 MNHNS, CDR2 SASEGT. CDR3 in amino acids: CATDNYNYGYTF. CDR3 bases: TGTGCCACCGACAATTATAACTATGGCTACACCTTC.

The rearrangement uses TRBV6-1 and TRBJ2-7; TRBD1 might be the D (6 bases). Germline CDR1 and CDR2: MNHNS and SASEGT. The CDR3 is 14 amino acids. Trimming left V 8 bases short and J 7 bases short, with 21 bases between. The CDR3 is CASQTDWDTGEQYF. The DNA for the CDR3 is TGTGCCAGCCAGACGGACTGGGACACGGGGGAGCAGTACTTC.

The genes are TRBV29-1 and TRBJ2-1; maybe TRBD1 (6 bases). The CDR3 contains 14 residues. Germline-derived CDR1 and CDR2 are SQVTM and ANQGSEA. V dropped 4 bases and J dropped 4 bases, with 14 bases sitting between them. The DNA of the CDR3 is TGCAGCGTTGCCCGACAGGCAGATTACAATGAGCAGTTCTTC. This codes for CSVARQADYNEQFF.

The chain joins TRBV27 to TRBJ1-2; maybe TRBD1 (5 bases). Germline V gene sequence: CDR1 MNHEY, CDR2 SMNVEV (reference sequence). The CDR3 runs to 14 residues. V was cut by 6 bases and J by 4 bases, with 15 bases left in between. The CDR3 region has the DNA TGTGCCAGCAGCCCTGAGACAGTGGGCTATGGCTACACCTTC. Protein product: CASSPETVGYGYTF.

The chain joins TRBV7-9 to TRBJ1-2; D possibly corresponds to TRBD1 (5 bases). Deletions cut 3 bases from V and 8 bases from J, with 10 bases between. There are 12 residues in the CDR3. Germline V gene sequence: CDR1 SEHNR, CDR2 FQNEAQ (reference sequence). CDR3 in DNA: TGTGCCAGCAGCTTTGGACAATTCGGCTACACCTTC. It specifies CASSFGQFGYTF.

This clone came up once. The chain is built from TRBV28 and TRBJ1-5; TRBD1 agrees at 8 bases. V dropped 5 bases and J dropped 2; count of bases not matched to a gene: 11. The V gene's germline CDR1 is MDHEN and CDR2 SYDVKM. The CDR3 covers 17 residues. The CDR3 DNA sequence: TGTGCCAGCAGTCCCCTCAGGGGGCACCGGGGCAATCAGCCCCAGCATTTT. This codes for CASSPLRGHRGNQPQHF. The entire variable domain, with the rest obtained from reference TRBV28 and TRBJ1-5, is as follows: DVKVTQSSRYLVKRTGEKVFLECVQDMDHENMFWYRQDPGLGLRLIYFSYDVKMKEKGDIPEGYSVSREKKERFSLILESASTNQTSMYLCASSPLRGHRGNQPQHFGDGTRLSIL.

The V call is TRBV6-5, the J call TRBJ1-5; no firm D call. The CDR3 consists of 14 residues. V was clipped by 7 bases and J by 6 bases, with 16 bases between them. The germline CDR1 and CDR2 sequences are MNHEY and SVGAGI. CDR3 nucleotide sequence: TGTGCCAGCACCGCGCCGGGTAGTGGTCAGCCCCAGCATTTT. This gives the protein CASTAPGSGQPQHF.

This clone was found a few times. This chain connects TRBV7-2 to TRBJ1-1; tentatively, D is TRBD1 (5 bases). The CDR3 is 13 amino acids. Trimming pared 5 bases from V and 1 base from J, leaving 8 bases between. Germline V gene sequence: CDR1 SGHTA, CDR2 FQGNSA. The CDR3 sequence: CASSTTGNTEAFF. The CDR3 bases are TGTGCCAGCAGCACCACAGGGAACACTGAAGCTTTCTTT. Full variable domain (remainder filled in from reference TRBV7-2 and TRBJ1-1): GAGVSQSPSNKVTEKGKDVELRCDPISGHTALYWYRQSLGQGLEFLIYFQGNSAPDKSGLPSDRFSAERTGGSVSTLTIQRTQQEDSAVYLCASSTTGNTEAFFGQGTRLTVV.

The chain has TRBV10-1 and TRBJ2-1, with 13 bases matching TRBD2. Germline-derived CDR1 and CDR2 are WNHNN and SYGVQD (reference sequence). Trimming at V came to 3 bases and at J to 10 bases, leaving 3 bases not matched to a gene. CDR3 length: 14 amino acids. The CDR3 nucleotides are TGCGCCAGCAGTGACGGACTAGCGGGAGTCGAGCAGTTCTTC. Translation: CASSDGLAGVEQFF.

This clone was found a few times. The CDR3 DNA follows: TGTGCCAGCAGCCGCACTTTGGTCAGGCCCTACGAGCAGTACTTC. Residues: CASSRTLVRPYEQYF. This rearrangement joins TRBV6-5 to TRBJ2-7; D is ambiguous. With 6 bases removed from V and 2 bases from J, the gap between germline ends came to 17 bases. CDR3 size: 15 residues. Germline CDR1 MNHEY, CDR2 SVGAGI.

This clone was counted a single time. The rearrangement joins TRBV30 to TRBJ1-2; 7 positions match TRBD1. The V gene's germline CDR1 is GTSNPN and CDR2 SVGIG (reference sequence). The J segment lost 4 bases and the V segment lost 0 bases, leaving 2 bases of the junction unmatched. This CDR3 has 13 residues. This CDR3 reads CAWSVYRGYGYTF. The CDR3 DNA follows: TGTGCCTGGAGTGTGTACAGGGGCTATGGCTACACCTTC.

The rearrangement joins TRBV5-1 to TRBJ2-5; D gene unclear. V lost 2 bases and J lost 4, with 6 bases in between. The CDR3 covers 12 residues. The germline V gene encodes CDR1 SGHRS and CDR2 YFSETQ. The DNA of the CDR3 is TGCGCCAGCAGCTTACAGAGAGAGACCCAGTACTTC. This encodes CASSLQRETQYF. Filled out from reference TRBV5-1 and TRBJ2-5, the complete variable domain reads KAGVTQTPRYLIKTRGQQVTLSCSPISGHRSVSWYQQTPGQGLQFLFEYFSETQRNKGNFPGRFSGRQFSNSRSEMNVSTLELGDSALYLCASSLQRETQYFGPGTRLLVL.